This T cell receptor beta chain emerged from a study of shared clonotypes between healthy human individuals. Turning to the study itself: Researchers assigned three CD4 naive, three CD4 memory, two CD8 naive and one CD8 memory plate to each donor. Study-wide points: Four donors showed sharing of around 5.3% of naive CD4 clonotypes.

This clone was counted only a few times. Its antigen remains unknown. CD4+ cells yielded CD45RA+ naive and CD45RA-negative memory subsets. Sequencing used immunoSEQ multiplex PCR; TCRdb keeps in-frame clones, though not all of them. The table lists 2 million to 3 million clones, roughly 93% of them singletons. Sequencing was done on a sample of naive CD4+ T cells from PBMCs. The subset here: CD45RA+ positively selected. This sequence was found in a man between 18 and 29 years old in good health. Some clones in this sample may be carry-over from other donors' samples.

CDR3 nucleotide sequence: TGTGCCAGCTCTTACGGACAGACTAGCAATCAGCCCCAGCATTTT. Its translation is CASSYGQTSNQPQHF. This chain joins TRBV18 and TRBJ1-5; D might be TRBD1 (6 bases). V lost 6 bases and J 0 bases, leaving 12 bases between the germline ends. CDR1 and CDR2 from the germline V gene are KGHSH and LQKENI. CDR3 length: 15 amino acids.